In this sample, the clone carrying this T cell receptor beta chain turned up a few times. This specimen comes from a study of T cells after yellow fever vaccination. Germline CDR1 and CDR2: SGHTA and FQGNSA. The CDR3 length is 12 residues. V was clipped by 7 bases and J by 8 bases, with 12 bases between them. By 5'RACE template switching, TCR cDNA was produced, with a universal primer site and UMIs added in the process. TCRdb reprocessed the 5' RACE reads with MiXCR, giving one entry per CDR3 protein. The sample contains just under 600,000 distinct CDR3 sequences, roughly 14% of which appear only once.

The rearrangement uses TRBV7-2 and TRBJ2-1, with a possible D match to TRBD1 (6 bases). This receptor was identified in a man aged 25 to 45 who received the YFV17D yellow fever vaccine. Sample: PBMCs, taken on the day of the yellow fever booster vaccination. The CDR3 nucleotides read TGTGCCAGCAAACGACAGGCTGATGAGCAGTTCTTC. Translated, it gives CASKRQADEQFF.